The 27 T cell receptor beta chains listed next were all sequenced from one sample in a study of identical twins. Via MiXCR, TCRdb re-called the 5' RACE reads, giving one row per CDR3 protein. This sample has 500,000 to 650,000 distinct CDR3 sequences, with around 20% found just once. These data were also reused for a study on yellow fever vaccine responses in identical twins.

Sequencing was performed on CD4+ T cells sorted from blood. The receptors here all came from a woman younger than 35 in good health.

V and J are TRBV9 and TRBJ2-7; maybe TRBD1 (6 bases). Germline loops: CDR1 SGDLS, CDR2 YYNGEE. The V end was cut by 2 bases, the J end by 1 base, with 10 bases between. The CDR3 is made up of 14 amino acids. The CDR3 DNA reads TGTGCCAGCAGCGTGGACAGCATTTCCTACGAGCAGTACTTC. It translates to CASSVDSISYEQYF.

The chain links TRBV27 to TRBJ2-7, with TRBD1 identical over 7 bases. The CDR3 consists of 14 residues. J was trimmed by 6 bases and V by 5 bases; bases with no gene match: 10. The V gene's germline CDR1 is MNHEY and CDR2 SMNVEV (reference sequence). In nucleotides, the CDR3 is TGTGCCAGCAGTCTCGGACAGGCAGAATCCGAGCAGTACTTC. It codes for CASSLGQAESEQYF.

The CDR3 spells CASSPRLGPQETQYF. The CDR3 DNA reads as TGTGCCAGCAGCCCCCGTTTGGGACCGCAAGAGACCCAGTACTTC. This chain uses TRBV7-2 with TRBJ2-5, with D possibly being TRBD1 or TRBD2 (5 bases each). The CDR3 is 15 amino acids. V lost 5 bases and J lost 2, with 15 bases in between. Looked up from germline, CDR1 is SGHTA and CDR2 is FQGNSA.

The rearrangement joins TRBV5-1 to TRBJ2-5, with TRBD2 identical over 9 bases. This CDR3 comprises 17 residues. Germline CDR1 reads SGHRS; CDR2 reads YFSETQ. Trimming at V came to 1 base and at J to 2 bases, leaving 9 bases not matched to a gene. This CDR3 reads CASSLSAGGTVQETQYF. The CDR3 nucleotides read TGCGCCAGCAGCTTGTCAGCGGGAGGAACGGTGCAAGAGACCCAGTACTTC.

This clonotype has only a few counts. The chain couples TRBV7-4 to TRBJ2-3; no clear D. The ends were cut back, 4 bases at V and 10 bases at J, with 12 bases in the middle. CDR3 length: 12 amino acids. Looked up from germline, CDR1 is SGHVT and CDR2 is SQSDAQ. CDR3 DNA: TGTGCCAGCAGCTCCACACGTCCTGCGCAGTATTTT. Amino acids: CASSSTRPAQYF.

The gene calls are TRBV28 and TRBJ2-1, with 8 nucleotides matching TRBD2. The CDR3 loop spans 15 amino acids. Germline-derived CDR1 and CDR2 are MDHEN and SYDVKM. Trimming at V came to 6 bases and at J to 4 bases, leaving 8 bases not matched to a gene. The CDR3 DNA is TGTGCCAGCAGCTCCGTAGTAGCGGGATACAATGAGCAGTTCTTC. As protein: CASSSVVAGYNEQFF.

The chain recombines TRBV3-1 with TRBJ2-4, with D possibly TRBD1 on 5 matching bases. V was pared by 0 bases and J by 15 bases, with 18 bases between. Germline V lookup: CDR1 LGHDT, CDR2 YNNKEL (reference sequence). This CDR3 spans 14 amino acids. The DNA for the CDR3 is TGTGCCAGCAGCCAAGATTCTGTTCAGGGCTACAGGTACTTC. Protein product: CASSQDSVQGYRYF.

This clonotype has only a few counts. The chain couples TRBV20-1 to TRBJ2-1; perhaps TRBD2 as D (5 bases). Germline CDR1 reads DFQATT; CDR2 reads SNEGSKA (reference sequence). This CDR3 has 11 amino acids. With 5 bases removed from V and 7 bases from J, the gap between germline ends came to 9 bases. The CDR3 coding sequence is TGCAGTGCTGGGGAGTGGAATGAGCAGTTCTTC. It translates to CSAGEWNEQFF.

CDR3 in amino acids: CASSQDGATPYEQYV. CDR3 sequence (DNA): TGTGCCAGCAGCCAAGACGGCGCCACGCCCTACGAGCAGTACGTC. The chain combines TRBV21-1 with TRBJ2-7; the table's D gene call, TRBD1, was not cross checked with the DNA. TRBV21-1 is shown as a pseudogene. This CDR3 is 15 amino acids long.

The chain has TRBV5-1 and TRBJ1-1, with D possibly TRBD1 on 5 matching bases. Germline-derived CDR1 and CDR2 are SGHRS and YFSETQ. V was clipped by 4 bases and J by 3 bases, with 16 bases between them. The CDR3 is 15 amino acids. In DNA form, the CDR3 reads TGCGCCAGCAGCCGACGGGTCGGGGGATACACTGAAGCTTTCTTT. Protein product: CASSRRVGGYTEAFF. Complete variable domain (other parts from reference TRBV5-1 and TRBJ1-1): KAGVTQTPRYLIKTRGQQVTLSCSPISGHRSVSWYQQTPGQGLQFLFEYFSETQRNKGNFPGRFSGRQFSNSRSEMNVSTLELGDSALYLCASSRRVGGYTEAFFGQGTRLTVV.

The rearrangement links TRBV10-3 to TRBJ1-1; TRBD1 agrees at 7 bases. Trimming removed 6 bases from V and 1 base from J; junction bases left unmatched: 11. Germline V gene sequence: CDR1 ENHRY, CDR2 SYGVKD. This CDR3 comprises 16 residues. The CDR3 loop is CAIRATGAAGNTEAFF. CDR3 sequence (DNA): TGTGCCATCAGGGCTACAGGGGCCGCCGGGAACACTGAAGCTTTCTTT.

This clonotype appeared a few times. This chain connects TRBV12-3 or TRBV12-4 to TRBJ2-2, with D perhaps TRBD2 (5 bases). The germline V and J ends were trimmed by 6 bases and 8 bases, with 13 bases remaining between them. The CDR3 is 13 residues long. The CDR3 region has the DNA TGTGCCAGCAGCCCCGGGGTTAAGGGGGAGCTGTTTTTT. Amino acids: CASSPGVKGELFF.

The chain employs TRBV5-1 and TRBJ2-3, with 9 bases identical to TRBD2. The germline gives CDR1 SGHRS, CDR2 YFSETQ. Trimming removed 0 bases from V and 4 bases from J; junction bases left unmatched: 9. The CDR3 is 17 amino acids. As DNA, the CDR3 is TGCGCCAGCAGCTTGGCCGTTGCGGGAGGGCCCCCAGATACGCAGTATTTT. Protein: CASSLAVAGGPPDTQYF. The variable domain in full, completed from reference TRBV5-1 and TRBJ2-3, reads KAGVTQTPRYLIKTRGQQVTLSCSPISGHRSVSWYQQTPGQGLQFLFEYFSETQRNKGNFPGRFSGRQFSNSRSEMNVSTLELGDSALYLCASSLAVAGGPPDTQYFGPGTRLTVL.

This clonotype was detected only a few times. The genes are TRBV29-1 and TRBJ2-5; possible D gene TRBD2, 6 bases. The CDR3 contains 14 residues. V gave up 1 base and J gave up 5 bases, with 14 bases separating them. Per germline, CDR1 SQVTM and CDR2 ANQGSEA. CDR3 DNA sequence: TGCAGCGTTGAAGCCCCCGGGAGAGGCGAGACCCAGTACTTC. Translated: CSVEAPGRGETQYF. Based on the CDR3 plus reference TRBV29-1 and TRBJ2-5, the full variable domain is SAVISQKPSRDICQRGTSLTIQCQVDSQVTMMFWYRQQPGQSLTLIATANQGSEATYESGFVIDKFPISRPNLTFSTLTVSNMSPEDSSIYLCSVEAPGRGETQYFGPGTRLLVL.

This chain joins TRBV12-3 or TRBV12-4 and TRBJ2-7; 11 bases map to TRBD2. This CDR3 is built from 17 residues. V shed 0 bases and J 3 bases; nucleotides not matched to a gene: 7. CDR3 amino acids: CASSLASGLAGIYEQYF. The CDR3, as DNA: TGTGCCAGCAGTTTAGCGAGCGGACTAGCGGGCATCTACGAGCAGTACTTC.

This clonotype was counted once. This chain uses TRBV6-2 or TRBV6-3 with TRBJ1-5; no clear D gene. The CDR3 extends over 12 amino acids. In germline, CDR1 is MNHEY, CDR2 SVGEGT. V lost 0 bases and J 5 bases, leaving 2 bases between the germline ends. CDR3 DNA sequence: TGTGCCAGCAGTTACTCGCATCAGCCCCAGCATTTT. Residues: CASSYSHQPQHF.

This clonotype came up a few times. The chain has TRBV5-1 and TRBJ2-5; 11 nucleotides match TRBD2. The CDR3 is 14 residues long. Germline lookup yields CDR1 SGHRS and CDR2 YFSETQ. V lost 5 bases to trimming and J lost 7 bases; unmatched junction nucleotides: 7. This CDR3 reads CASRTSGEPGTQYF. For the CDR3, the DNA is TGCGCCAGCAGGACTAGCGGGGAGCCAGGGACCCAGTACTTC.

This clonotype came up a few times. The CDR3 protein is CASAPYNEQFF. The CDR3, as DNA: TGTGCCAGCGCTCCTTACAATGAGCAGTTCTTC. V usage is TRBV2 and J usage is TRBJ2-1; D unresolved. Germline assignment: CDR1 SNHLY and CDR2 FYNNEI. CDR3 length equals 11 residues. V lost 8 bases and J lost 4, with 6 bases in between.

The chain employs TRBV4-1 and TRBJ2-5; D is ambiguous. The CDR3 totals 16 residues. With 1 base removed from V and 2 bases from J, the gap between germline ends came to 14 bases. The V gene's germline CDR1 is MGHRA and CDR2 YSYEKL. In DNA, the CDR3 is TGCGCCAGCAGCCAAGGTGGTTGGACCGGGCAAGAGACCCAGTACTTC. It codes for CASSQGGWTGQETQYF.

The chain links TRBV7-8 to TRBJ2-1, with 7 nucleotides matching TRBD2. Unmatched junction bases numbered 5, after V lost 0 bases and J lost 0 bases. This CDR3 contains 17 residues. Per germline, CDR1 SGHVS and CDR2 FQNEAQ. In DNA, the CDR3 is TGTGCCAGCAGCTTAGCCTTCCCTAGCGGCTCCTACAATGAGCAGTTCTTC. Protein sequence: CASSLAFPSGSYNEQFF.

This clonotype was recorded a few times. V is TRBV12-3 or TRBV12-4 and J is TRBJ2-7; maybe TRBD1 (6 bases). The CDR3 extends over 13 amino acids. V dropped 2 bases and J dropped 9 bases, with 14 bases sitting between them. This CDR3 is CASSLRPGAGQYF. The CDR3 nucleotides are TGTGCCAGCAGTTTAAGACCAGGGGCCGGGCAGTACTTC.

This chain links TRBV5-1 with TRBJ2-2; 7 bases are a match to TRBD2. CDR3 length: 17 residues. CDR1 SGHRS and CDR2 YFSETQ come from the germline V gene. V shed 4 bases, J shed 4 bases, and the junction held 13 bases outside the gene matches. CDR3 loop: CASSTGSGGRGTGELFF. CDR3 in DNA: TGCGCCAGCAGCACGGGTTCGGGGGGACGCGGCACCGGGGAGCTGTTTTTT.

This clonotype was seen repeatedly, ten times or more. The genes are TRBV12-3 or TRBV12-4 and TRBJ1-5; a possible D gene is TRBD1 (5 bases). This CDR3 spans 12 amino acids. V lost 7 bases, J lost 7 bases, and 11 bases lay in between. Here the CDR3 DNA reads TGTGCCAGCAAACGGGGGAGCCAGCCCCAGCATTTT. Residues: CASKRGSQPQHF.

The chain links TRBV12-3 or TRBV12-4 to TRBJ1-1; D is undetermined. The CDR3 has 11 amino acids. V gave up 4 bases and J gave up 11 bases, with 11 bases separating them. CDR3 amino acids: CASSYSVEAFF. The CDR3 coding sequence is TGTGCCAGCAGTTACTCCGTGGAGGCTTTCTTT.

The CDR3 DNA reads TGCGCCAGCAGCTTGGCGTGGGGGCCCTACAATGAGCAGTTCTTC. As protein: CASSLAWGPYNEQFF. The V call is TRBV5-1, the J call TRBJ2-1, with a possible D match to TRBD1 (6 bases). The CDR3 totals 15 residues. Trimming took 0 bases from V and 2 from J, leaving 9 bases between them. Germline lookup yields CDR1 SGHRS and CDR2 YFSETQ.

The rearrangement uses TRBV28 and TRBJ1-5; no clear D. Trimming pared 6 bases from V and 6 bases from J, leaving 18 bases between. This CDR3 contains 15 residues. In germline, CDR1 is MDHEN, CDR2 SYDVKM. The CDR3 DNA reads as TGTGCCAGCAGCCCCCCGGGCAACTTGCGTCAGCCCCAGCATTTT. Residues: CASSPPGNLRQPQHF.

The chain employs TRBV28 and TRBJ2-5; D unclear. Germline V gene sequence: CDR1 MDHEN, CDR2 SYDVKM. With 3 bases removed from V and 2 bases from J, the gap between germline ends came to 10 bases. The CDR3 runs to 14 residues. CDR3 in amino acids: CASSFRGMQETQYF. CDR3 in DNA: TGTGCCAGCAGTTTTCGAGGAATGCAAGAGACCCAGTACTTC.